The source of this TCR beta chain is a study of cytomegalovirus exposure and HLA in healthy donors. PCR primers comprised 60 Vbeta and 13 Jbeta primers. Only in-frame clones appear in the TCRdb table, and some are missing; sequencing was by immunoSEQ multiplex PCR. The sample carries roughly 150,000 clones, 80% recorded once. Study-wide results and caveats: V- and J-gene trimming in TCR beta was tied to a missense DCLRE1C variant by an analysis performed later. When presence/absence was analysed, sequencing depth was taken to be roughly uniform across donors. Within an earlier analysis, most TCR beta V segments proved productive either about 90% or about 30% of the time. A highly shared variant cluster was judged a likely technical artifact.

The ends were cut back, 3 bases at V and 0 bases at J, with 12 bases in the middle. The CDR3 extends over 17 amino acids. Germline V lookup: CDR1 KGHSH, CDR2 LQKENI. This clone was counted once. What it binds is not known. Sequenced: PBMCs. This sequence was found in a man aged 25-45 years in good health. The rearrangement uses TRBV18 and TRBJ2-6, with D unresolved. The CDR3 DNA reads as TGTGCCAGCTCACCCTGGCAGCGAAGCTCTGGGGCCAACGTCCTGACTTTC. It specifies CASSPWQRSSGANVLTF. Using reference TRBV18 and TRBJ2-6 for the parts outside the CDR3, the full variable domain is NAGVMQNPRHLVRRRGQEARLRCSPMKGHSHVYWYRQLPEEGLKFMVYLQKENIIDESGMPKERFSAEFPKEGPSILRIQQVVRGDSAAYFCASSPWQRSSGANVLTFGAGSRLTVL.